These T cell receptor beta chains were read from a single sample in a study of cytotoxic CD8 clonotypes in ibrutinib-treated CLL. This table comes from immunoSEQ multiplex PCR, and its TCRdb copy is limited to in-frame clones, with some not included. Of some 170,000 clones in the sample, around nine tenths were seen once. This specimen was PBMCs, taken at disease progression, from a patient treated with ibrutinib. Receptor source: a human donor with chronic lymphocytic leukemia. Each CDR3 is given with its conserved first and last residue. D genes are given only for firm matches. Some rows mark clone size as missing; the rest say once, few, many or name a class of expanded clone.

v_call: TRBV30; clone_size: -; d_call: -; j_call: TRBJ1-1; cdr3_nt: TGTGCCTGGAGTGTGAGTAACACTGAAGCTTTCTTT; cdr3_aa: CAWSVSNTEAFF
v_call: TRBV14; clone_size: -; d_call: TRBD1; j_call: TRBJ1-4; cdr3_nt: TGTGCCAGCAGCCTCCGCCGGGACAGGGGGTATAGTGAAAAACTGTTTTTT; cdr3_aa: CASSLRRDRGYSEKLFF
v_call: TRBV10-3; clone_size: -; d_call: TRBD2; j_call: TRBJ2-7; cdr3_nt: TGTGCCATCAGGGAGACTAGCGGGAGGATCTACGAGCAGTACTTC; cdr3_aa: CAIRETSGRIYEQYF
v_call: TRBV11-3; clone_size: -; d_call: TRBD1; j_call: TRBJ2-4; cdr3_nt: TGTGCCAGCAGCCCGCAGGACAGGGGGCTAGCCAAAAACATTCAGTACTTC; cdr3_aa: CASSPQDRGLAKNIQYF
v_call: TRBV7-7; clone_size: -; d_call: -; j_call: TRBJ2-5; cdr3_nt: TGTGCCAGCAGCTTAGGGGCAGTCGACAAGGCCCAGTACTTC; cdr3_aa: CASSLGAVDKAQYF
v_call: TRBV30; clone_size: -; d_call: -; j_call: TRBJ2-7; cdr3_nt: TGTGCCTGGAGTGTAATGGCCGAGCAGTACTTC; cdr3_aa: CAWSVMAEQYF
v_call: TRBV5-6; clone_size: -; d_call: TRBD1; j_call: TRBJ2-1; cdr3_nt: TGTGCCAGCAGCTTGTTGCGTATAGGACAGGGGAAGCAGTTCTTC; cdr3_aa: CASSLLRIGQGKQFF
v_call: TRBV15; clone_size: -; d_call: -; j_call: TRBJ1-2; cdr3_nt: TGTGCCACCAGCAGAGATTTCGTGGGCTATGGCTACACCTTC; cdr3_aa: CATSRDFVGYGYTF
v_call: TRBV7-4; clone_size: -; d_call: TRBD2; j_call: TRBJ2-7; cdr3_nt: TGTGCCAGCAGCTTACCCCCTAGCGGGAGCGACTCCTACGAGCAGTACTTC; cdr3_aa: CASSLPPSGSDSYEQYF
v_call: TRBV7-7; clone_size: -; d_call: -; j_call: TRBJ2-1; cdr3_nt: TGTGCCAGCAGCCCAAGCCTGGGGTCCTACAATGAGCAGTTCTTC; cdr3_aa: CASSPSLGSYNEQFF
v_call: TRBV9; clone_size: -; d_call: -; j_call: TRBJ2-5; cdr3_nt: TGTGCCAGCAGCGTCCAGGACTACCAAGAGACCCAGTACTTC; cdr3_aa: CASSVQDYQETQYF
v_call: TRBV9; clone_size: once; d_call: -; j_call: TRBJ1-2; cdr3_nt: TGTGCCAGCAGCGTAGATCTCGGAACAGGGCCCCTCAACTATGGCTACACCTTC; cdr3_aa: CASSVDLGTGPLNYGYTF
v_call: TRBV30; clone_size: -; d_call: TRBD1; j_call: TRBJ1-5; cdr3_nt: TGTGCCTGGAGGGGACAGATGAATCAGCCCCAGCATTTT; cdr3_aa: CAWRGQMNQPQHF
v_call: TRBV7-3; clone_size: -; d_call: -; j_call: TRBJ2-3; cdr3_nt: TGTGCCAGCAGCTTATACAGACTAGACACAGATACGCAGTATTTT; cdr3_aa: CASSLYRLDTDTQYF
v_call: TRBV5-5; clone_size: -; d_call: -; j_call: TRBJ2-7; cdr3_nt: TGTGCCAGCAGCCCGACCGGGCAGGGCCGGTACGAGCAGTACTTC; cdr3_aa: CASSPTGQGRYEQYF
v_call: TRBV18; clone_size: -; d_call: TRBD1; j_call: TRBJ1-1; cdr3_nt: TGTGCCAGCTCGCAGGGACAGATGAACACTGAAGCTTTCTTT; cdr3_aa: CASSQGQMNTEAFF
v_call: TRBV5-1; clone_size: -; d_call: -; j_call: TRBJ1-1; cdr3_nt: TGCGCCAGCAGCTTGGCCACACCTAGCGAGGGGGTTGGCACTGAAGCTTTCTTT; cdr3_aa: CASSLATPSEGVGTEAFF
v_call: TRBV7-3; clone_size: -; d_call: TRBD1; j_call: TRBJ1-2; cdr3_nt: TGTGCCAGCAGCTTAAAGGGGGCGAGCTATGGCTACACCTTC; cdr3_aa: CASSLKGASYGYTF
v_call: TRBV27; clone_size: once; d_call: TRBD2; j_call: TRBJ2-1; cdr3_nt: TGTGCCAGCAGTTTCTCAACCGGGACTAGCCCCCACGGTACCTACAATGAGCAGTTCTTC; cdr3_aa: CASSFSTGTSPHGTYNEQFF
v_call: TRBV11-3; clone_size: -; d_call: TRBD1; j_call: TRBJ1-4; cdr3_nt: TGTGCCAGCAGCCGCGACAGGGGTCGAGGTGAAAAACTGTTTTTT; cdr3_aa: CASSRDRGRGEKLFF
v_call: TRBV7-8; clone_size: -; d_call: TRBD2; j_call: TRBJ2-3; cdr3_nt: TGTGCCAGCAGCTCGCGGACTAGCGGGTTTAGCACAGATACGCAGTATTTT; cdr3_aa: CASSSRTSGFSTDTQYF
v_call: TRBV28; clone_size: -; d_call: TRBD2; j_call: TRBJ2-2; cdr3_nt: TGTGCCAGCAGTTCGGTCCTGCATAGCGGGAGCTACACCGGGGAGCTGTTTTTT; cdr3_aa: CASSSVLHSGSYTGELFF
v_call: TRBV7-2; clone_size: -; d_call: TRBD2; j_call: TRBJ2-1; cdr3_nt: TGTGCCAGCAGCCGAGGGACTAGCGGCTATGAGCAGTTCTTC; cdr3_aa: CASSRGTSGYEQFF
v_call: TRBV18; clone_size: -; d_call: TRBD2; j_call: TRBJ2-2; cdr3_nt: TGTGCCAGCTCTCTACTGCGGGAGACCATCGGCGGGGAGCTGTTTTTT; cdr3_aa: CASSLLRETIGGELFF
v_call: TRBV14; clone_size: -; d_call: TRBD1; j_call: TRBJ2-2; cdr3_nt: TGTGCCAGCAGCCAGTCAGACAGGGGGCTGTGGACCGGGGAGCTGTTTTTT; cdr3_aa: CASSQSDRGLWTGELFF
v_call: TRBV7-3; clone_size: -; d_call: -; j_call: TRBJ1-3; cdr3_nt: TGTGCCAGCAGCGGAGAGGGGTTAGCTGGAAACACCATATATTTT; cdr3_aa: CASSGEGLAGNTIYF